This T cell receptor beta chain was captured in a study of metastatic and nonmetastatic thyroid tumors (dated by TCRdb to the early 2020s). Regarding the research as a whole: The researchers compared repertoires between peripheral blood samples and tumor or nodule tissue samples from patients with malignant or benign thyroid disease.

General study outcomes and caveats: TCR beta diversity was reported as significantly higher in malignant tumors than in benign nodules, in both blood and tumor samples.

Trimming takes 4 bases from V and 5 bases from J, and the germline ends sit 9 bases apart. From cysteine to phenylalanine, the CDR3 is 13 amino acids long. Just the 39-base CDR3 DNA is kept, in frame starting at base 1. The germline V gene (reference sequence) supplies CDR1 SGHNT and CDR2 YYREEE. This clone was counted many times. Its antigen is currently not known. No per-base quality is available; no much larger clone lies one base away. Libraries were made using PCR. Instrument used: Illumina HiSeq 4000. High-throughput sequencing was used to profile the TCR beta-chain CDR3 region of every patient. For the original study's pipeline: Drawing on CDR3 differences between clinicopathological groups, the researchers built a classifier meant to tell apart patients with distant-metastatic papillary thyroid cancer. To measure repertoire diversity the researchers used the Shannon index, while the Morisita-Horn index served to gauge how similar the tumor and blood repertoires were. TCRdb ran its own pipeline on the public reads, namely fastp trimming at Q25 and MiXCR clone calling, and kept in-frame beta chains. The V and J calls and clone size come from TCRdb's table, not from the authors' own analysis. This sample holds about 32,000 clones; around a quarter were observed only once. The ten largest account for about 8.9% of the sample.

No treatment had been received by any patient before thyroid surgery. The study retrospectively analysed patient clinical samples collected from the early 2010s to the late 2010s using T-cell receptor beta sequencing. This TCR came from a female donor with papillary thyroid cancer or a benign thyroid nodule (not recorded which). Some clones in this sample may be carry-over from other donors' samples. The sequencing input was blood. The chain is assembled from TRBV5-4 and TRBJ2-2; the D gene cannot be resolved reliably. The bases read TGTGCCAGCAGCCTACGACGAACCGGGGAGCTGTTTTTT. It encodes CASSLRRTGELFF.